This T cell receptor beta chain was obtained from a study of a mutant IDH1 vaccine in newly diagnosed glioma. For this clone: Its antigen is not known.

Measured with immunoSEQ multiplex PCR; TCRdb has only the in-frame clones, and not every one. The sample lists tens of thousands of clones; 76% were seen once. The CDR3 loop spans 10 amino acids. V shed 3 bases and J shed 11 bases, with 7 bases lying between them. Per the germline V gene, CDR1 is SGHTA and CDR2 is FQGNSA. The sample's time point: week 35, safety follow-up. Every vaccine dose comprised 300 ug of mutant IDH1 20-mer peptide plus topical imiquimod. Weeks 1, 3, 5, 7, 11, 15, 19 and 23 were when patients received their eight vaccinations. Sample: PBMCs, taken from a glioma patient whose treatment included an IDH1 peptide vaccine. The chain couples TRBV7-2 to TRBJ1-1; the D is unclear. The receptor was isolated from a man aged 35 to 55 with glioma. The CDR3 region has the DNA TGTGCCAGCAGCTTGGGGAAGGCTTTCTTT. Residues: CASSLGKAFF.